This passage covers 28 T cell receptor beta chains from one sample sequenced in a study of blood T cell repertoires in COVID-19. Profiling relied on immunoSEQ multiplex PCR, and the TCRdb table lists in-frame clones only, not all of them. The table has under 40,000 clones, more than 85% seen once. The specimen was peripheral blood. These receptors were taken from a man aged 60 to 69 with active or convalescent COVID-19.

The rearrangement joins TRBV16 to TRBJ2-4; 8 positions agree with TRBD2. The CDR3 extends over 16 amino acids. Trimming took 4 bases from V and 1 from J; bases not matched to a gene: 6. Germline CDR1 reads KGHSY; CDR2 reads FQNENV. In DNA, the CDR3 is TGTGCCAGCAGCCTCCAGCGGGGGCCTGCCAAAAACATTCAGTACTTC. It translates to CASSLQRGPAKNIQYF.

This sequence joins TRBV28 and TRBJ2-2; tentative D call: TRBD2 (6 bases). This CDR3 has 14 residues. Per germline, CDR1 MDHEN and CDR2 SYDVKM. V lost 5 bases, J lost 4 bases, and 11 bases lay in between. CDR3 bases: TGTGCCAGCAGTAGGGCCGGGAGCACCGGGGAGCTGTTTTTT. Amino acid sequence: CASSRAGSTGELFF.

This chain connects TRBV7-2 to TRBJ2-7; TRBD2 agrees at 7 bases. The CDR3 is 14 residues long. With 4 bases clipped from V and 4 bases from J, the junction kept 7 bases outside the gene matches. In germline, CDR1 is SGHTA, CDR2 FQGNSA. Here the CDR3 reads CASSSLAASYEQYF. Written as DNA, the CDR3 is TGTGCCAGCAGCTCGCTAGCGGCATCGTACGAGCAGTACTTC.

The chain joins TRBV20-1 to TRBJ2-5; possible D gene TRBD2, 5 bases. Trimming removed 3 bases from V and 3 bases from J, with 11 bases in between. The CDR3 loop spans 13 amino acids. Germline-derived CDR1 and CDR2 are DFQATT and SNEGSKA (reference sequence). CDR3 DNA sequence: TGCAGTGCTAGTCTCGGACTCAAAGAGACCCAGTACTTC. Amino acid sequence: CSASLGLKETQYF.

The CDR3 DNA is TGTGCCAGCAGCTTCAAGCGGAACACCGGGGAGCTGTTTTTT. This translates into CASSFKRNTGELFF. The rearrangement joins TRBV7-9 to TRBJ2-2; the D is unclear. Between the trimmed V and J ends, which lost 3 bases and 1 base, there was a span of 6 bases. The CDR3 is 14 residues long. Germline CDR1 is SEHNR and CDR2 is FQNEAQ (reference sequence).

This clone was seen a handful of times. The chain links TRBV2 to TRBJ1-6; D may be TRBD1 (5 bases). Trimming cost V 7 bases and J 4 bases, with 11 bases left between them. This CDR3 spans 14 amino acids. Germline CDR1 and CDR2: SNHLY and FYNNEI. CDR3 in amino acids: CASNRGSYNSPLHF. DNA for the CDR3: TGTGCCAGCAATAGGGGTTCATATAATTCACCCCTCCACTTT.

This chain uses TRBV21-1 with TRBJ2-3; the D segment call TRBD2 is taken from the table without a DNA check. TRBV21-1 is an annotated pseudogene. This CDR3 comprises 16 residues. The CDR3 region is CASSKGAGGRTDTQYF. The CDR3 DNA sequence: TGTGCCAGCAGCAAAGGTGCGGGAGGCCGGACAGATACGCAGTATTTT.

The CDR3 here is CASSLWDRGVGETQYF. CDR3 nucleotide sequence: TGTGCCAGCAGCCTATGGGACAGGGGCGTGGGGGAGACCCAGTACTTC. The V gene is TRBV7-3, the J gene TRBJ2-5; 10 nucleotides match TRBD1. Germline CDR1 SGHTA, CDR2 FQGTGA. CDR3 length: 16 amino acids. The ends lost 5 bases at V and 5 bases at J; junction bases unmatched: 11. The full variable domain, its missing parts supplied by reference TRBV7-3 and TRBJ2-5, is GAGVSQTPSNKVTEKGKYVELRCDPISGHTALYWYRQSLGQGPEFLIYFQGTGAADDSGLPNDRFFAVRPEGSVSTLKIQRTERGDSAVYLCASSLWDRGVGETQYFGPGTRLLVL.

The V call is TRBV6-2 or TRBV6-3, the J call TRBJ2-1; 12 positions agree with TRBD2. Germline loops: CDR1 MNHEY, CDR2 SVGEGT. Trimming took 6 bases from V and 7 from J; bases not matched to a gene: 7. There are 15 residues in the CDR3. CDR3: CASSLRTSGKNEQFF. CDR3 DNA: TGTGCCAGCAGCCTCAGGACTAGCGGGAAGAATGAGCAGTTCTTC.

The chain carries TRBV7-8 and TRBJ1-1; 7 bases are a match to TRBD1. Germline V gene data show CDR1 as SGHVS and CDR2 as FQNEAQ. Trimming at V came to 5 bases and at J to 7 bases, leaving 19 bases not matched to a gene. This CDR3 contains 17 residues. This CDR3 reads CASSVRQGLGMGREAFF. In nucleotides, the CDR3 is TGTGCCAGCAGCGTACGACAGGGTTTAGGCATGGGCCGTGAAGCTTTCTTT.

The chain uses TRBV6-6 and TRBJ1-6, with TRBD1 matching 10 bases. The CDR3 extends over 13 amino acids. The trim removed 4 bases at V and 10 bases at J, leaving 1 base unmatched. CDR1 MNHNY and CDR2 SVGAGI come from the germline V gene (reference sequence). In DNA, the CDR3 is TGTGCCAGCAGTTTGGACAGGGGGTCACCCCTCCACTTT. This gives the protein CASSLDRGSPLHF.

The chain is built from TRBV6-5 and TRBJ1-2; 11 bases match TRBD1. The CDR3 length is 14 residues. Germline-derived CDR1 and CDR2 are MNHEY and SVGAGI. J lost 5 bases, V lost 2 bases, and 1 base had no gene match. This chain's CDR3 is CASSYRDRGYGYTF. The CDR3 DNA reads TGTGCCAGCAGTTACAGGGACAGGGGGTATGGCTACACCTTC.

The rearrangement uses TRBV7-2 and TRBJ2-7; 7 bases are a match to TRBD2. After removal of 3 bases from V and 3 bases from J, the junction contained 2 bases not matched to a gene. CDR1 SGHTA and CDR2 FQGNSA come from the germline V gene. The CDR3 runs 13 residues. CDR3 coding DNA: TGTGCCAGCAGCTTCACTAGCGACTACGAGCAGTACTTC. This codes for CASSFTSDYEQYF.

V is TRBV6-5 and J is TRBJ1-2; D not resolved. Germline V gene sequence: CDR1 MNHEY, CDR2 SVGAGI. The CDR3 contains 14 residues. V lost 5 bases to trimming and J lost 4 bases, with 14 bases between them. CDR3 loop: CASSNRYLGYGYTF. The CDR3 coding sequence is TGTGCCAGCAGTAACCGCTACCTCGGCTATGGCTACACCTTC.

V usage is TRBV19 and J usage is TRBJ1-4; TRBD1 aligns across 7 bases. CDR3 size: 15 residues. Germline V gene lookup returns CDR1 LNHDA and CDR2 SQIVND (reference sequence). Trimming removed 5 bases from V and 5 bases from J; junction bases left unmatched: 8. The CDR3 coding sequence is TGTGCCAGTAGTGCGCCCCGGGACAGCAATGAAAAACTGTTTTTT. This gives the protein CASSAPRDSNEKLFF.

The chain is built from TRBV19 and TRBJ1-1, with D unclear. Germline V gene lookup returns CDR1 LNHDA and CDR2 SQIVND (reference sequence). Deletions cut 7 bases from V and 1 base from J, with 16 bases between. The CDR3 sequence is 15 residues long. The CDR3 sequence: CASTPGRGKNTEAFF. The CDR3 coding sequence is TGTGCCAGTACCCCAGGTAGAGGGAAGAACACTGAAGCTTTCTTT.

The J gene is TRBJ2-4, the V gene TRBV28; D gene uncertain. The germline V gene encodes CDR1 MDHEN and CDR2 SYDVKM. This CDR3 comprises 14 residues. V was cut by 2 bases and J by 9 bases, with 14 bases left in between. CDR3 amino acids: CASSLLPRSGIQYF. The CDR3 region has the DNA TGTGCCAGCAGTTTACTTCCTCGATCGGGCATTCAGTACTTC.

The chain combines TRBV27 with TRBJ1-6; a possible D gene is TRBD1 (5 bases). This CDR3 spans 15 amino acids. CDR1 and CDR2 (germline): MNHEY, SMNVEV (reference sequence). V gave up 6 bases and J gave up 10 bases, with 19 bases separating them. CDR3 in DNA: TGTGCCAGCAGACCTTCAATCGGGGGTAGGTCACCCCTCCACTTT. As protein: CASRPSIGGRSPLHF.

The gene calls are TRBV4-1 and TRBJ1-5, with 7 bases that match TRBD1. The V gene end was trimmed by 0 bases and the J gene end by 3 bases; junction bases not matched to a gene: 5. Germline lookup yields CDR1 MGHRA and CDR2 YSYEKL. This CDR3 is 16 amino acids long. CDR3: CASSQEVTGNNQPQHF. The CDR3 nucleotides read TGCGCCAGCAGCCAAGAAGTGACAGGGAACAATCAGCCCCAGCATTTT.

The chain employs TRBV2 and TRBJ1-4; 7 bases fit TRBD1. This CDR3 comprises 13 residues. V gave up 6 bases and J gave up 8 bases; unmatched junction bases: 6. The germline V gene encodes CDR1 SNHLY and CDR2 FYNNEI. The CDR3 sequence is CASRRQGGEKLFF. The CDR3 coding sequence is TGTGCCAGCAGGAGACAGGGAGGCGAAAAACTGTTTTTT.

The chain joins TRBV15 to TRBJ1-1; D possibly corresponds to TRBD1 (6 bases). This CDR3 is built from 15 residues. Between the trimmed V and J ends, which lost 2 bases and 0 bases, there was a span of 10 bases. Germline CDR1 LNHNV, CDR2 YYDKDF (reference sequence). CDR3 sequence (DNA): TGTGCCACCAGCAGACGCAGGGGCCTGAACACTGAAGCTTTCTTT. It yields the protein CATSRRRGLNTEAFF.

A note on this clone: Sequence at one end of the junction differs from germline and may be a read error. The chain couples TRBV7-7 to TRBJ2-7; D is ambiguous. This CDR3 spans 14 amino acids. Germline V lookup: CDR1 SSHAT, CDR2 FNYEAQ (reference sequence). CDR3 protein: CASSLGSGNYEQYF. The CDR3 nucleotides are TGTGCTAGCAGCTTAGGGTCAGGTAACTACGAGCAGTACTTC.

The chain employs TRBV27 and TRBJ2-3; 7 bases map to TRBD1. The germline gives CDR1 MNHEY, CDR2 SMNVEV (reference sequence). This CDR3 region has 21 residues. With V trimmed by 3 bases and J by 6 bases, 27 bases remained unmatched. In DNA, the CDR3 is TGTGCCAGCAGTTTCCGCCCGCGCCTCTCCCGGACAGGTACGATTATGGATACGCAGTATTTT. Protein sequence: CASSFRPRLSRTGTIMDTQYF.

This rearrangement joins TRBV29-1 to TRBJ1-4, with D tentatively TRBD1 (6 bases). V lost 7 bases to trimming and J lost 0 bases, with 12 bases between them. Germline CDR1 and CDR2: SQVTM and ANQGSEA. The CDR3 spans 14 residues. The CDR3: CSAQPGATNEKLFF. DNA for the CDR3: TGCAGCGCGCAGCCAGGGGCAACTAATGAAAAACTGTTTTTT.

The chain uses TRBV19 and TRBJ1-5; TRBD1 aligns across 7 bases. CDR1 LNHDA and CDR2 SQIVND come from the germline V gene (reference sequence). CDR3 size: 16 residues. Trimming cost V 4 bases and J 1 base; bases outside gene matches: 7. CDR3 DNA sequence: TGTGCCAGTAGTACGAGACAGGGCCTAAGCAATCAGCCCCAGCATTTT. Amino acid sequence: CASSTRQGLSNQPQHF.

The chain links TRBV9 to TRBJ2-2, with TRBD2 identical over 12 bases. CDR1 SGDLS and CDR2 YYNGEE come from the germline V gene. V was clipped by 4 bases and J by 2 bases; unmatched bases: 12. This CDR3 is built from 19 residues. The DNA for the CDR3 is TGTGCCAGCAGCCCACCCGGGCTAGCGGGAGGGTTTAACACCGGGGAGCTGTTTTTT. It codes for CASSPPGLAGGFNTGELFF.

CDR3 sequence reads: CAWSVQGRGYEQYF. The CDR3, as DNA: TGTGCCTGGAGTGTACAAGGGCGGGGATACGAGCAGTACTTC. V and J are TRBV30 and TRBJ2-7; possibly TRBD2 for D (6 bases). CDR3 length: 14 residues. The germline gives CDR1 GTSNPN, CDR2 SVGIG (reference sequence). Trimming cost V 0 bases and J 4 bases, with 13 bases left between them.

The chain links TRBV7-2 to TRBJ1-5, with D uncertain. CDR1 is SGHTA and CDR2 is FQGNSA in the germline V gene. V lost 4 bases and J 7 bases, leaving 11 bases between the germline ends. The CDR3 is 13 residues long. CDR3 DNA: TGTGCCAGCAGCTCGAGGGATGGCCAGCCCCAGCATTTT. Its translation is CASSSRDGQPQHF.